This entry is about one T cell receptor (beta chain). Germline CDR1 reads MNHEY; CDR2 reads SMNVEV (reference sequence). The V end was cut by 8 bases, the J end by 0 bases, with 15 bases between. The CDR3 covers 15 residues. The treatment denotes: randomized to nivolumab then ipilimumab (arm A) or the reverse (arm B). Sorted cells were live CD3+CD8+, lacking CD19 and CD56, from PBMCs. The data were produced by immunoSEQ multiplex PCR, yet TCRdb's version contains in-frame clones alone and is incomplete. The sample holds 40,000 or so clones; 86% are singletons and the top ten take approximately 12%. This sample stems from a study of sequential checkpoint blockade in melanoma. Study-wide context: Randomization was 1:1 between first-line nivolumab→ipilimumab and ipilimumab→nivolumab.

J is TRBJ2-3 and V is TRBV27; TRBD1 is a possible D gene (5 bases). The specimen comprised CD8+ T cells sorted from blood (inferred from file names), sampled from a patient given nivolumab and ipilimumab in sequence. The sequence came from a human donor with melanoma. This CDR3 is CASHYSGASTDTQYF. DNA of the CDR3: TGTGCCAGCCATTACAGTGGGGCTAGCACAGATACGCAGTATTTT.